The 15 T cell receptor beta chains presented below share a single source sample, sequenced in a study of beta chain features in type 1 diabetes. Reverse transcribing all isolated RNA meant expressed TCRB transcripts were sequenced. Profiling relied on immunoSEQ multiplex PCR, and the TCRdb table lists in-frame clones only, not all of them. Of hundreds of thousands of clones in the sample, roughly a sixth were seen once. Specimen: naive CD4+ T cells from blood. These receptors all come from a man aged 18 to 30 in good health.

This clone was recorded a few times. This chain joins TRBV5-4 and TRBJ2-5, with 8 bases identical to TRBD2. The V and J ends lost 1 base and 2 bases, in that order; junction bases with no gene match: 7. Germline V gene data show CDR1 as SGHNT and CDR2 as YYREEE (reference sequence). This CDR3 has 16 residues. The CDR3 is CASSLKLSGDQETQYF. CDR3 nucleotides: TGTGCCAGCAGCTTGAAGCTTAGCGGGGATCAAGAGACCCAGTACTTC. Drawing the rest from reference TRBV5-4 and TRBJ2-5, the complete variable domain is ETGVTQSPTHLIKTRGQQVTLRCSSQSGHNTVSWYQQALGQGPQFIFQYYREEENGRGNFPPRFSGLQFPNYSSELNVNALELDDSALYLCASSLKLSGDQETQYFGPGTRLLVL.

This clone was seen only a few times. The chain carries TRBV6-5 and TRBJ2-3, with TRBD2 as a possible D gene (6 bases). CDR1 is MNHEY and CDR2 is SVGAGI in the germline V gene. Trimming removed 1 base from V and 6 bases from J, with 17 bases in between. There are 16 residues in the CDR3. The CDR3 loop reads CASSYLPGGGRDTQYF. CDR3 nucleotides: TGTGCCAGCAGTTACTTACCCGGTGGAGGGAGGGATACGCAGTATTTT.

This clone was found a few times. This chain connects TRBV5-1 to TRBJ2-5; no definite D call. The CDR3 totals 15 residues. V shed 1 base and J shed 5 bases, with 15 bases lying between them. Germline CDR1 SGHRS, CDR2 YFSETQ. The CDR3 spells CASSLLVGQRETQYF. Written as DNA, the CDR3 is TGCGCCAGCAGCTTGTTGGTAGGGCAGAGGGAGACCCAGTACTTC.

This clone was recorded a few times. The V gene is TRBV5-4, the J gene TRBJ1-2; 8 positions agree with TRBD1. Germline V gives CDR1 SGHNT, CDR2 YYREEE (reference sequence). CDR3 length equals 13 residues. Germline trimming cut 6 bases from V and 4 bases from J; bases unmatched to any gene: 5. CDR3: CASNPDRGYGYTF. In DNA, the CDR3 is TGTGCCAGCAACCCTGACAGGGGCTATGGCTACACCTTC.

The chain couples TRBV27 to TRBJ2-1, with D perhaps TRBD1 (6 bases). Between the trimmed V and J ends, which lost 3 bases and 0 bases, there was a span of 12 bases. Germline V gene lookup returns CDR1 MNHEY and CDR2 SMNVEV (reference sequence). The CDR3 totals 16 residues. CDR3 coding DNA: TGTGCCAGCAGTTTCGACAGGCTGAGCTCCTACAATGAGCAGTTCTTC. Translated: CASSFDRLSSYNEQFF.

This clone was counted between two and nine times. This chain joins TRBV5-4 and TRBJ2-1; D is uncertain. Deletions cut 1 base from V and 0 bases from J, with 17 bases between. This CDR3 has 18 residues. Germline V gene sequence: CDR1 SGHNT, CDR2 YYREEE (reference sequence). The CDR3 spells CASSLSVATVSSYNEQFF. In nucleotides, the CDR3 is TGTGCCAGCAGCTTGAGCGTTGCGACCGTAAGCTCCTACAATGAGCAGTTCTTC. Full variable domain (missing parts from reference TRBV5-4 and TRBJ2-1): ETGVTQSPTHLIKTRGQQVTLRCSSQSGHNTVSWYQQALGQGPQFIFQYYREEENGRGNFPPRFSGLQFPNYSSELNVNALELDDSALYLCASSLSVATVSSYNEQFFGPGTRLTVL.

The DNA for the CDR3 is TGTGCCAGCAGCCAAGACAACAGGGAGAACTATGGCTACACCTTC. This gives the protein CASSQDNRENYGYTF. J is TRBJ1-2 and V is TRBV5-4; D may be TRBD1 (6 bases). The CDR3 runs 15 residues. Germline loops: CDR1 SGHNT, CDR2 YYREEE (reference sequence). V lost 4 bases to trimming and J lost 2 bases, with 15 bases between them.

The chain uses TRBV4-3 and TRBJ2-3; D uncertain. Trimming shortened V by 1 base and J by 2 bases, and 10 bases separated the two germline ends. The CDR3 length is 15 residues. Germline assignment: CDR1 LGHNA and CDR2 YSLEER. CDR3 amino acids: CASSQGLQHTDTQYF. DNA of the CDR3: TGCGCCAGCAGCCAAGGTCTGCAACACACAGATACGCAGTATTTT.

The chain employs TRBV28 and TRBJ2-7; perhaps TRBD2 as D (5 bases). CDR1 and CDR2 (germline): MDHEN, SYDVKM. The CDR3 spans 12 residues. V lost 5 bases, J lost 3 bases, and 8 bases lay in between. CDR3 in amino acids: CASSEAVYEQYF. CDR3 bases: TGTGCCAGCAGTGAAGCGGTCTACGAGCAGTACTTC.

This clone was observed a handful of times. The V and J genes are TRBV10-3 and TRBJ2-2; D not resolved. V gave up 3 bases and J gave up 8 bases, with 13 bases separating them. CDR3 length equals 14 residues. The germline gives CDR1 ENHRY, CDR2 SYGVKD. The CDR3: CAISEVSDLGELFF. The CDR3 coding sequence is TGTGCCATCAGTGAAGTTTCGGACCTTGGGGAGCTGTTTTTT.

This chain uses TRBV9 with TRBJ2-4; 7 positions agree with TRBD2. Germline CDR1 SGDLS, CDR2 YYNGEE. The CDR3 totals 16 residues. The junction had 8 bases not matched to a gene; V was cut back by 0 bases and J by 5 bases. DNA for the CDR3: TGTGCCAGCAGCGTAGGGATTGGGGAGGGTCAAAACATTCAGTACTTC. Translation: CASSVGIGEGQNIQYF.

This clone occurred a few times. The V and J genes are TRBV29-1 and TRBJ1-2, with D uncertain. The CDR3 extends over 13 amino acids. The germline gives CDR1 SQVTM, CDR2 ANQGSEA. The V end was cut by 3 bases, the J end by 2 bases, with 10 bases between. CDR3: CSVDPGQNYGYTF. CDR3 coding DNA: TGCAGCGTTGACCCTGGGCAGAACTATGGCTACACCTTC.

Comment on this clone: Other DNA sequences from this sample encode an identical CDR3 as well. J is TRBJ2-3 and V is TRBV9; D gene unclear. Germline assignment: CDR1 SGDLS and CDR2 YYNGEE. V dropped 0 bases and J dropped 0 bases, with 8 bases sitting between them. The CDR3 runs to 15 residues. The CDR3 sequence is CASSVAPRSTDTQYF. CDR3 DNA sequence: TGTGCCAGCAGCGTAGCCCCCCGGAGCACAGATACGCAGTATTTT.

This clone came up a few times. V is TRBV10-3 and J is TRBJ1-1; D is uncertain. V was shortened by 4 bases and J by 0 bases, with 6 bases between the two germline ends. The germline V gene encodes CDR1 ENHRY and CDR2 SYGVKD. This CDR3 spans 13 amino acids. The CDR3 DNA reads TGTGCCATCAGTGCAGAGGTGAACACTGAAGCTTTCTTT. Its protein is CAISAEVNTEAFF.

CDR3 region: CASRETGQLNEQFF. CDR3 DNA sequence: TGCGCCAGCAGGGAAACGGGACAACTCAATGAGCAGTTCTTC. The chain has TRBV10-2 and TRBJ2-1; D possibly corresponds to TRBD1 (6 bases). Germline lookup yields CDR1 WSHSY and CDR2 SAAADI. The V end was cut by 6 bases, the J end by 6 bases, with 15 bases between. The CDR3 covers 14 residues.